This TCR beta chain was identified in a study of T cell repertoires in cytomegalovirus infection. In the study overall: Public signatures in TCR beta pointed to CMV infection and matching HLA type.

Study results and caveats: Adding up the frequency of public TCR beta families identified people who carried CMV plus the relevant HLA. The ex vivo response was dominated by HLA-C-restricted CMV-specific TCR beta clonotypes.

This CDR3 spans 14 amino acids. Per germline, CDR1 MGHRA and CDR2 YSYEKL. V was clipped by 3 bases and J by 3 bases; unmatched bases: 5. One entry per CDR3 protein, called by TCRdb with MiXCR from the reads. Of approximately 500,000 distinct CDR3 sequences detected, 26% appear once; the ten largest clones hold roughly an eighth. With respect to this clonotype: No antigen is known for it.

This chain joins TRBV4-1 and TRBJ2-7; 7 nucleotides line up with TRBD2. The sample consisted of PBMCs. The receptor's source is a human donor in good health (CMV status not recorded). Some clones in this sample may be carry-over from other donors' samples. The CDR3 spells CASSQSAGVYEQYF. CDR3 in DNA: TGCGCCAGCAGCCAGAGTGCGGGGGTCTACGAGCAGTACTTC.